This TCR beta chain was documented in a study of OX40 agonist ivuxolimab in advanced cancers. Study-level information: Patients were given ivuxolimab, an antibody that agonizes OX40 (CD134). Findings of the study overall: Antigens targeted by the expanded peripheral T cells were not determined. Among some nonresponders, normalized T-cell clonal expansion was also low. Clonal expansion was among the lowest in partial responders at 0.1-3.0 mg/kg, especially CD8+.

Data came from immunoSEQ multiplex PCR; TCRdb stores just in-frame clones and leaves some out. The profile shows 46,000 or so clones, around nine tenths of them singletons. Of note for this clone: Its antigen is currently unknown.

Germline lookup yields CDR1 PRHDT and CDR2 FYEKMQ (reference sequence). The CDR3 consists of 15 residues. V was cut by 5 bases and J by 0 bases, with 13 bases left in between. Sequences were derived from CD4+ or CD8+ T cells sorted from blood, sampled in a trial of the OX40 agonist ivuxolimab. The source is an adult with an advanced solid tumor such as melanoma, head and neck, liver or kidney cancer. The chain joins TRBV13 to TRBJ1-1; D is ambiguous. CDR3 region: CASSPAAGLNTEAFF. CDR3 bases: TGTGCCAGCAGCCCAGCAGCGGGCTTGAACACTGAAGCTTTCTTT.